This entry concerns a single T cell receptor (beta chain). Its antigen is unidentified. The V end was cut by 3 bases, the J end by 0 bases, with 13 bases between. The CDR3 is 15 residues long. Germline-derived CDR1 and CDR2 are DFQATT and SNEGSKA (reference sequence). The record originates from a study of identical twins. General observations from the study: While abundant cord blood beta clonotypes carried fewer insertions, memory repertoires showed no such pattern.

Using its own MiXCR run on the 5' RACE reads, TCRdb lists one record per CDR3 protein. Found here are about 530,000 distinct CDR3 sequences, 13% to 15% of them singletons; the top ten hold 0.44%. This sample was shared with a second study, whose subject was yellow fever vaccine responses in identical twins.

The sequence was collected from a woman in her late teens or twenties in good health. Sequenced input: CD4+ T cells sorted from blood. The genes are TRBV20-1 and TRBJ2-3, with D hard to call. CDR3 sequence (DNA): TGCAGTGCTAGTTTCTTCCAGATAAGCACAGATACGCAGTATTTT. Translation gives CSASFFQISTDTQYF.